The clone carrying this TCR beta chain was detected only a few times. Its antigen is not identified. For ophthalmopathy patients, the Clinical Activity Score was at least 3 and the NOSPECS grade at least 4; duration was under 3 months. Researchers amplified the TCR beta CDR3 regions from RNA transcripts. When the TCR CDR3 underwent first-round RT-PCR, the HTBI primer set was used. One entry per CDR3 protein, called by TCRdb with MiXCR from the multiplex PCR reads. The sample has around 610,000 distinct CDR3 sequences, 14% to 15% seen once. This entry belongs to a study of T cells in Graves' hyperthyroidism and ophthalmopathy. Study-level points and caveats: The model made its ophthalmopathy prediction, and onset followed a median approximately six months later. Also found in blood were most expanded thyroid clonotypes above 0.001. A 13 V-J signature model discriminated ophthalmopathy versus stable hyperthyroidism.

The CDR3 spans 15 residues. CDR1 and CDR2 from the germline V gene are LNHDA and SQIVND (reference sequence). V lost 3 bases and J lost 0, with 11 bases in between. The chain carries TRBV19 and TRBJ2-5; no clear D gene. This clonotype originated in a woman between 40 and 55 years old with Graves' ophthalmopathy. Sequences were obtained from blood. Here the CDR3 DNA reads TGTGCCAGTAGTATTATGATGTCGGACCAAGAGACCCAGTACTTC. This encodes CASSIMMSDQETQYF.